This T cell receptor beta chain was recorded in a study of blood T cell repertoires in COVID-19. The table lists this clone with a few counts. Assay: immunoSEQ multiplex PCR; the TCRdb copy retains only in-frame clones and omits some. The table includes 250,000 or so clones, 85% detected once. The CDR3 sequence is 14 residues long. V dropped 1 base and J dropped 3 bases, with 10 bases sitting between them. Germline lookup yields CDR1 SGHVS and CDR2 FNYEAQ. The receptor was isolated from a woman in her sixties with active or convalescent COVID-19. The chain uses TRBV7-6 and TRBJ2-7; D remains unclear. Source material: peripheral blood. CDR3 amino acids: CASSLGATIYEQYF. CDR3 nucleotides: TGTGCCAGCAGCTTAGGGGCCACCATCTACGAGCAGTACTTC. Based on the CDR3 plus reference TRBV7-6 and TRBJ2-7, the full variable domain is GAGVSQSPRYKVTKRGQDVALRCDPISGHVSLYWYRQALGQGPEFLTYFNYEAQQDKSGLPNDRFSAERPEGSISTLTIQRTEQRDSAMYRCASSLGATIYEQYFGPGTRLTVT.